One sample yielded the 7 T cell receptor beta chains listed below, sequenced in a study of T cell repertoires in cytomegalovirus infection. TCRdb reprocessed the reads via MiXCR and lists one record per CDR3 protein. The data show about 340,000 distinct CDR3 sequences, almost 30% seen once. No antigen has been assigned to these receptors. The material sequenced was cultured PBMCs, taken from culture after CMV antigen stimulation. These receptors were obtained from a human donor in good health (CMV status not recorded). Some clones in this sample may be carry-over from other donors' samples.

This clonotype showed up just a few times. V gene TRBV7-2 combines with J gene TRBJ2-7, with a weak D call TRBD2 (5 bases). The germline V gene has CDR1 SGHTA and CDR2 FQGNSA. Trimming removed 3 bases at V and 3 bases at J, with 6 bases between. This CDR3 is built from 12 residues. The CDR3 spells CASSFGDYEQYF. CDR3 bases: TGTGCCAGCAGCTTCGGGGACTACGAGCAGTACTTC.

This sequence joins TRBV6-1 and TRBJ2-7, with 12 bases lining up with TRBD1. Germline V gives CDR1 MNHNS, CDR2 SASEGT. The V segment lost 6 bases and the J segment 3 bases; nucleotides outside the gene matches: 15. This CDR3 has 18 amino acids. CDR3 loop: CASRDTGTGGMRGYEQYF. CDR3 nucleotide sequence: TGTGCCAGCAGAGATACCGGGACAGGGGGCATGAGGGGCTACGAGCAGTACTTC.

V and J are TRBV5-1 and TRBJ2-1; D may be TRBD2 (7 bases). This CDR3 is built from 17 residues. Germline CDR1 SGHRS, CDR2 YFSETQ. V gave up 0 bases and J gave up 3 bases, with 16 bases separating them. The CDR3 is CASSLEGGGRIYNEQFF. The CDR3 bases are TGCGCCAGCAGCTTGGAGGGGGGGGGCCGGATCTACAATGAGCAGTTCTTC.

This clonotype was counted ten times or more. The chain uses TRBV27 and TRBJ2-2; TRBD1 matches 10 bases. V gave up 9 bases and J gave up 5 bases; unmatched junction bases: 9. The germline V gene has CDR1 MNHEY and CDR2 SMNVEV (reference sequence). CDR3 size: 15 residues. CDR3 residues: CARNPGQGNTGELFF. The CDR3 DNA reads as TGTGCCAGAAATCCGGGACAGGGGAATACCGGGGAGCTGTTTTTT.

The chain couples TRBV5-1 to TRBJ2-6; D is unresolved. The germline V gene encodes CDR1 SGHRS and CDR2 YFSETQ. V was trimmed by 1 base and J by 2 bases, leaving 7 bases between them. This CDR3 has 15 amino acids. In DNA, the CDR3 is TGCGCCAGCAGCTTGCTGGAGCCTGGGGCCAACGTCCTGACTTTC. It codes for CASSLLEPGANVLTF.

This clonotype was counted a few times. CDR3 in DNA: TGTGCCAGTAGTATCCGACCCCTTACCGGGACAGGGGACCGCACTGAAGCTTTCTTT. As protein: CASSIRPLTGTGDRTEAFF. The chain couples TRBV19 to TRBJ1-1; 10 positions agree with TRBD1. CDR1 LNHDA and CDR2 SQIVND come from the germline V gene (reference sequence). V gave up 3 bases and J gave up 4 bases; unmatched junction bases: 17. CDR3 length: 19 residues. Combining the CDR3 with reference TRBV19 and TRBJ1-1 gives the whole variable domain DGGITQSPKYLFRKEGQNVTLSCEQNLNHDAMYWYRQDPGQGLRLIYYSQIVNDFQKGDIAEGYSVSREKKESFPLTVTSAQKNPTAFYLCASSIRPLTGTGDRTEAFFGQGTRLTVV.

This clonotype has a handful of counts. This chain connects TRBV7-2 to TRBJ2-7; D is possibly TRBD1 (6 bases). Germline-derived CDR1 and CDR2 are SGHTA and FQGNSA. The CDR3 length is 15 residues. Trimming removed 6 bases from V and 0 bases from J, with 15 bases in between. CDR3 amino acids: CASSYQGTRSYEQYF. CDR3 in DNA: TGTGCCAGCAGTTACCAGGGGACGCGCTCCTACGAGCAGTACTTC.